These 4 T cell receptor beta chains were all obtained from the same sample, sequenced in a study of blood T cell repertoires in COVID-19. Assay used: immunoSEQ multiplex PCR; TCRdb lists only in-frame clones, some missing. The data hold roughly 430,000 clones, with roughly 90% observed a single time. Sequenced material: PBMCs or T cells enriched from blood (not recorded which). These receptors were collected from a woman aged 40 to 55 with acute COVID-19.

The chain has TRBV7-9 and TRBJ1-4, with TRBD1 matching 9 bases. Per germline, CDR1 SEHNR and CDR2 FQNEAQ (reference sequence). Trimming took 5 bases from V and 7 from J; bases not matched to a gene: 11. The CDR3 loop spans 16 amino acids. The chain's CDR3 is CASSNGWGQGGEKLFF. For the CDR3, the DNA is TGTGCCAGCAGCAATGGTTGGGGACAGGGAGGTGAAAAACTGTTTTTT.

The rearrangement uses TRBV24-1 and TRBJ2-3; 9 bases fit TRBD1. Germline-derived CDR1 and CDR2 are KGHDR and SFDVKD. The CDR3 is made up of 14 amino acids. J was trimmed by 4 bases and V by 4 bases; bases with no gene match: 2. The DNA of the CDR3 is TGTGCCACCAGTGACGGGACAGGGCCAGATACGCAGTATTTT. It yields the protein CATSDGTGPDTQYF.

This clone showed up just a few times. V gene TRBV7-9 combines with J gene TRBJ2-2, with 10 nucleotides matching TRBD2. The CDR3 spans 15 residues. V lost 3 bases, J lost 3 bases, and 1 base stayed unmatched. The V gene's germline CDR1 is SEHNR and CDR2 FQNEAQ (reference sequence). The CDR3: CASSFSGGYTGELFF. CDR3 in DNA: TGTGCCAGCAGCTTTAGCGGGGGGTACACCGGGGAGCTGTTTTTT.

The V gene is TRBV5-1, the J gene TRBJ2-5; D is perhaps TRBD2 (5 bases). The V end lost 1 base, the J end lost 1 base, and 11 bases lay between the germline ends. Germline V gene sequence: CDR1 SGHRS, CDR2 YFSETQ. This CDR3 has 15 amino acids. The CDR3 region is CASSLIGLSQETQYF. The CDR3 nucleotides read TGCGCCAGCAGCTTGATCGGACTCAGCCAAGAGACCCAGTACTTC. The full variable domain, with the rest looked up from reference TRBV5-1 and TRBJ2-5, is KAGVTQTPRYLIKTRGQQVTLSCSPISGHRSVSWYQQTPGQGLQFLFEYFSETQRNKGNFPGRFSGRQFSNSRSEMNVSTLELGDSALYLCASSLIGLSQETQYFGPGTRLLVL.